This T cell receptor (beta chain) was sequenced in a study of T cells in Graves' hyperthyroidism and ophthalmopathy. This CDR3 spans 14 amino acids. The germline V and J ends were trimmed by 7 bases and 6 bases, with 16 bases remaining between them. CDR1 and CDR2 (germline): SNHLY, FYNNEI. This clonotype came up many times. On the basis of clinical symptoms, serum thyroxine and TRAb, thyroid ultrasound and orbital computed tomography, diagnoses were made. TCR beta CDR3 sequences were amplified from RNA transcripts. HTBI primers were the set used in a first-round RT-PCR of the TCR CDR3. Using its own MiXCR run on the multiplex PCR reads, TCRdb lists one record per CDR3 protein. Counted here are about 400,000 distinct CDR3 sequences, roughly 13% occurring once; the ten biggest clones make up 25% to 30%.

Input material: blood. This receptor was identified in a man in his fifties with Graves' ophthalmopathy. The chain has TRBV2 and TRBJ2-1, with D perhaps TRBD2 (5 bases). CDR3 DNA sequence: TGTGCCAGCAACAGAGGGCCCCCTGGCAATGAGCAGTTCTTC. The encoded protein is CASNRGPPGNEQFF.